This T cell receptor beta chain was sequenced for a study of blood T cell repertoires in COVID-19. Study-wide context: Material from acute and convalescent COVID-19 was sourced from the United States, Italy and Spain. The analysed material was cDNA or gDNA that came from T cells, B-cell-depleted T cells, or PBMCs.

CDR3 size: 16 residues. V gave up 0 bases and J gave up 4 bases, with 15 bases separating them. Germline CDR1 and CDR2: LGHDT and YNNKEL (reference sequence). In the authors' methods: Reference gene primer amplification gave estimated nucleated cell counts. Repertoires were generated with immunoSEQ multiplex PCR, while TCRdb's copy carries only in-frame clones and drops some. V and J calls and clone size are given by that table; D and trimming were obtained from the DNA. The sample records over 150,000 clones, around three quarters being singletons. The rearrangement joins TRBV3-1 (or the pseudogene TRBV3-2) to TRBJ1-2, with unresolved D. This receptor was obtained from a man between 60 and 75 years old with acute or convalescent COVID-19. Sequences were obtained from peripheral blood. CDR3 coding DNA: TGTGCCAGCAGCCAAGATCTCCGGGAGCGTGGCTATGGCTACACCTTC. Its protein is CASSQDLRERGYGYTF.